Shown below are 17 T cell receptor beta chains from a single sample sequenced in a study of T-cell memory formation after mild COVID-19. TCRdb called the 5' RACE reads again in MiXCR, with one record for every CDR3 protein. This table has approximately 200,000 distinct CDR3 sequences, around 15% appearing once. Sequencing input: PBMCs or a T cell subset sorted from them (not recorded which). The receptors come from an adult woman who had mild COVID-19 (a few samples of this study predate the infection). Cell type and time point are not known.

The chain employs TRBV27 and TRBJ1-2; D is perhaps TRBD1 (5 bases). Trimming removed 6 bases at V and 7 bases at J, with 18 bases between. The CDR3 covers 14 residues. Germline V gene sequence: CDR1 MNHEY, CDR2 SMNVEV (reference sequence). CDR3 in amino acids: CASRGGAASGGYTF. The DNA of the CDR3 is TGTGCCAGCAGGGGGGGTGCGGCCTCGGGTGGCTACACCTTC.

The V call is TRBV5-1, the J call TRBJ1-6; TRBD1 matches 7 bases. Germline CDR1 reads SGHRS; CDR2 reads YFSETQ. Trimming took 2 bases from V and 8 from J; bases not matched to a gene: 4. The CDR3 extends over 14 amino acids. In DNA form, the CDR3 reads TGCGCCAGCAGCTTCGGGACAGCCCATTCACCCCTCCACTTT. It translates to CASSFGTAHSPLHF.

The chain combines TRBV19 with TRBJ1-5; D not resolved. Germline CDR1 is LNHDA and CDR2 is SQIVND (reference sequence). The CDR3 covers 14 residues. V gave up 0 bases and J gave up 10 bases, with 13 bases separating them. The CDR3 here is CASSIDGGSSPQHF. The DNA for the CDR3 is TGTGCCAGTAGTATAGATGGAGGGAGCTCACCCCAGCATTTT.

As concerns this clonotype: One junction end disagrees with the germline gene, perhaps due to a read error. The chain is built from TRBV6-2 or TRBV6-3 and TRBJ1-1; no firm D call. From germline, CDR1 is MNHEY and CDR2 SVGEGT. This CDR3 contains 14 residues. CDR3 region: CASSYSSMDTEAFF. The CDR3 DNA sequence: TGTGCCAGCAGCTACTCTTCGATGGACACTGAAGCTTTCTTT.

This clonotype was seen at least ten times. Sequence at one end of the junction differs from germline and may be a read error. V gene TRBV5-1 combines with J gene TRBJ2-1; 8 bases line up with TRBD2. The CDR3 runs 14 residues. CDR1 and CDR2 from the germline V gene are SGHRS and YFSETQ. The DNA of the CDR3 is TGTGCCAGCAGCTTAGGACTAGCTGACAATGAGCAGTTCTTC. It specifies CASSLGLADNEQFF.

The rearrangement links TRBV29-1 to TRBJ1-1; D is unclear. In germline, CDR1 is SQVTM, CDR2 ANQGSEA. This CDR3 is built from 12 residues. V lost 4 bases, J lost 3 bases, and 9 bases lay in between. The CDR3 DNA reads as TGCAGCGTTGTCCGAAGTGACACTGAAGCTTTCTTT. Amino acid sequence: CSVVRSDTEAFF.

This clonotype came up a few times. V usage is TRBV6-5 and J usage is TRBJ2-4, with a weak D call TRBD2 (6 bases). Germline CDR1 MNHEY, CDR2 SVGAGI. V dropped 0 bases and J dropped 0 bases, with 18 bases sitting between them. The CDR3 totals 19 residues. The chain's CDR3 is CASSYSGREVSPAKNIQYF. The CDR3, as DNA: TGTGCCAGCAGTTACTCTGGCAGGGAGGTGTCCCCAGCCAAAAACATTCAGTACTTC.

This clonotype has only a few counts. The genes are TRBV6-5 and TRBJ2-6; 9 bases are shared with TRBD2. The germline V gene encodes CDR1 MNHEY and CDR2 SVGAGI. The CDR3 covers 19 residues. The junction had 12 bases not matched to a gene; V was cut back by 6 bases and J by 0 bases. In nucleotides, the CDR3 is TGTGCCAGCAGCACAACCATAGCGGGAGTAAGCTCTGGGGCCAACGTCCTGACTTTC. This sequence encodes CASSTTIAGVSSGANVLTF.

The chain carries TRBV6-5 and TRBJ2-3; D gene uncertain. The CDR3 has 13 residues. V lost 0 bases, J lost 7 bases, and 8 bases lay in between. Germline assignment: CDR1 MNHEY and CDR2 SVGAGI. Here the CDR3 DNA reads TGTGCCAGCAGTTACTCAGGCACCTATACGCAGTATTTT. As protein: CASSYSGTYTQYF.

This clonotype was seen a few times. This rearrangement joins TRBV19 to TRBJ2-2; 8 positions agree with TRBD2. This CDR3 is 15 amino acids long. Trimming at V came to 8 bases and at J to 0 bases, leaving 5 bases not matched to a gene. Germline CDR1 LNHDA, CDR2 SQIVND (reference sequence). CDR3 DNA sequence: TGTGCCAGTCTCCCACTAGCGGCGAACACCGGGGAGCTGTTTTTT. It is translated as CASLPLAANTGELFF.

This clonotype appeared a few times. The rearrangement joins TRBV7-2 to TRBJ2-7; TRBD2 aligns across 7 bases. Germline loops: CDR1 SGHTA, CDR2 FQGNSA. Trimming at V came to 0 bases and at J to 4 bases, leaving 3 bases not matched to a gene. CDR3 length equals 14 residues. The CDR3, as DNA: TGTGCCAGCAGCTTAGCGGGAGGGATGTACGAGCAGTACTTC. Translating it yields CASSLAGGMYEQYF.

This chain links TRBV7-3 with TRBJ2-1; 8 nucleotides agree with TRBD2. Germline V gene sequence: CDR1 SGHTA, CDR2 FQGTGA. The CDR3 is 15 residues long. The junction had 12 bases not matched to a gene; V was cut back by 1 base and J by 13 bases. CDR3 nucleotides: TGTGCCAGCAGCTTAATATCTGGTCGGGGGGGGCACCAGTTCTTC. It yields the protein CASSLISGRGGHQFF. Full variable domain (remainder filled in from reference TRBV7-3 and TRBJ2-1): GAGVSQTPSNKVTEKGKYVELRCDPISGHTALYWYRQSLGQGPEFLIYFQGTGAADDSGLPNDRFFAVRPEGSVSTLKIQRTERGDSAVYLCASSLISGRGGHQFFGPGTRLTVL.

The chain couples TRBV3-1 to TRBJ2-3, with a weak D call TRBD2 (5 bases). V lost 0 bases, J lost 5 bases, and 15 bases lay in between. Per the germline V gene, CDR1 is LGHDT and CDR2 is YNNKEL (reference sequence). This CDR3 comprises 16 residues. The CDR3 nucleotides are TGTGCCAGCAGCCAAGATCAACCGGGGTCGGAAGATACGCAGTATTTT. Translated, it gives CASSQDQPGSEDTQYF.

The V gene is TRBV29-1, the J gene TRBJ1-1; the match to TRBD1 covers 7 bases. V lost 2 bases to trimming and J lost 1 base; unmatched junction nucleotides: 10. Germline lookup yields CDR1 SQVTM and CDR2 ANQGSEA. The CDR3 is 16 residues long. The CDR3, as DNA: TGCAGCGTTGAAAGGCTATGGGAGGGGGCGAACACTGAAGCTTTCTTT. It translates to CSVERLWEGANTEAFF.

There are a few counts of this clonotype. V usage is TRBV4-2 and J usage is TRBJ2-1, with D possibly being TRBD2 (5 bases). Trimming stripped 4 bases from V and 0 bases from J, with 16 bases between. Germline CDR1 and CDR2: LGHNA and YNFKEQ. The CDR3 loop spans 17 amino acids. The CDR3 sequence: CASSPLEVISSYNEQFF. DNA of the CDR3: TGTGCCAGCAGCCCCTTGGAGGTGATTAGCTCCTACAATGAGCAGTTCTTC.

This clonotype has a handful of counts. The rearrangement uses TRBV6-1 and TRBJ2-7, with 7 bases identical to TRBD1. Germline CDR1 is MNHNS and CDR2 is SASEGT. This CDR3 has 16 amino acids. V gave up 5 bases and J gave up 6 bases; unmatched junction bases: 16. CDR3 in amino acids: CASSSDRAERFGEQYF. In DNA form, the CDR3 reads TGTGCCAGCAGTTCAGACAGGGCGGAACGTTTCGGCGAGCAGTACTTC.

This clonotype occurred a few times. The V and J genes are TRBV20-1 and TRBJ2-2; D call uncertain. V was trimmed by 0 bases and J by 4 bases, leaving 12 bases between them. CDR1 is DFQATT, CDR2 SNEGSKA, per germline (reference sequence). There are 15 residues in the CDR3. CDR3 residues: CSARDPSVGTGELFF. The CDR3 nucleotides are TGCAGTGCTAGAGATCCTTCGGTGGGCACCGGGGAGCTGTTTTTT.